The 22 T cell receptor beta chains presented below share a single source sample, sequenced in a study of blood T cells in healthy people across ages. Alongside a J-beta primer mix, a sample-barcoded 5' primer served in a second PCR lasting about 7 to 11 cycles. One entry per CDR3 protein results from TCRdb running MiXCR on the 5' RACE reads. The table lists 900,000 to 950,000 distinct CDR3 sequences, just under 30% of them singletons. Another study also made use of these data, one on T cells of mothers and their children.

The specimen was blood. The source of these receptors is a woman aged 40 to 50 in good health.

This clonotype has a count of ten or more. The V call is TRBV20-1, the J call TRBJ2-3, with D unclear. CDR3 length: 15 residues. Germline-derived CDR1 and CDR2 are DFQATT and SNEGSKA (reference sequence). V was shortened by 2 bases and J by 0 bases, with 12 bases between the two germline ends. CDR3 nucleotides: TGCAGTGCTAGATCCCTCGATCGGAGCACAGATACGCAGTATTTT. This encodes CSARSLDRSTDTQYF.

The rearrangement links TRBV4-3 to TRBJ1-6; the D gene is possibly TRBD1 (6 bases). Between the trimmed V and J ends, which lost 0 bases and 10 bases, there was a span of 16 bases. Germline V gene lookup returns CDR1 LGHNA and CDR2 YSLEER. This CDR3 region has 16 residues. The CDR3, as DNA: TGCGCCAGCAGCCAAGAGGTCGCGGCAGGGGACTCACCCCTCCACTTT. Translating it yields CASSQEVAAGDSPLHF.

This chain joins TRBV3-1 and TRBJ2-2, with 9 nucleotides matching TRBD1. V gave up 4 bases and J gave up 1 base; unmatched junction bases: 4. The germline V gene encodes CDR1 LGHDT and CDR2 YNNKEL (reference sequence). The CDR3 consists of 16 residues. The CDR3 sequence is CASSRGTGLNTGELFF. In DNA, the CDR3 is TGTGCCAGCAGCCGGGGGACAGGGCTGAACACCGGGGAGCTGTTTTTT.

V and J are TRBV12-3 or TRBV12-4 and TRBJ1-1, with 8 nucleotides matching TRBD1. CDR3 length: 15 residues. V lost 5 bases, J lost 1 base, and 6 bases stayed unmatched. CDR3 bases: TGTGCCAGCAGTCCGGACAGGGCATCGAACACTGAAGCTTTCTTT. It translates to CASSPDRASNTEAFF.

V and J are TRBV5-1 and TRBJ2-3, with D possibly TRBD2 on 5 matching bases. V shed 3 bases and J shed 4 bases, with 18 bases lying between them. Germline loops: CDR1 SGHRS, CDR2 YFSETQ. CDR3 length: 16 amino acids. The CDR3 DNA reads TGCGCCAGCAGCTATAAAACTAGTCCGTCGCCAGATACGCAGTATTTT. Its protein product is CASSYKTSPSPDTQYF.

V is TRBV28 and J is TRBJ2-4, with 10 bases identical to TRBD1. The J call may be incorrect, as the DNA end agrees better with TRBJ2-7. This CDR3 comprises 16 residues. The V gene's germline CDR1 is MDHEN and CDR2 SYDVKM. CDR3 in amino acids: CASSFTPGQGRYEQYF. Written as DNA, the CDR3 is TGTGCCAGCAGTTTTACACCGGGACAGGGGCGGTACGAGCAGTACTTC.

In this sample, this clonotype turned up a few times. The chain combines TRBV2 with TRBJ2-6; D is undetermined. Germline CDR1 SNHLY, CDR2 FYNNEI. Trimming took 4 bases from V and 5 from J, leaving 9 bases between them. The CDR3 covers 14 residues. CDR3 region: CASSVKGRANVLTF. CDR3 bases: TGTGCCAGCAGTGTAAAGGGTAGGGCCAACGTCCTGACTTTC.

In DNA form, the CDR3 reads TGTGCCATCAGTGATTCGAGAGATGATGGCTACACCTTC. Amino acids: CAISDSRDDGYTF. The rearrangement links TRBV10-3 to TRBJ1-2, with D hard to call. V was trimmed by 3 bases and J by 6 bases, leaving 11 bases between them. This CDR3 is built from 13 residues. Germline lookup yields CDR1 ENHRY and CDR2 SYGVKD.

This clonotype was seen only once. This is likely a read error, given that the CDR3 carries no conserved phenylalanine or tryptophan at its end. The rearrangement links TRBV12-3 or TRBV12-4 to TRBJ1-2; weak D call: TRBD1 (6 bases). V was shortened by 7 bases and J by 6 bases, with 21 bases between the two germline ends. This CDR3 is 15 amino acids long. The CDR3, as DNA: TGTGCCAGCACCCCCCAGGGGACGATAAATGATGGCTACACCATC. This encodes CASTPQGTINDGYTI.

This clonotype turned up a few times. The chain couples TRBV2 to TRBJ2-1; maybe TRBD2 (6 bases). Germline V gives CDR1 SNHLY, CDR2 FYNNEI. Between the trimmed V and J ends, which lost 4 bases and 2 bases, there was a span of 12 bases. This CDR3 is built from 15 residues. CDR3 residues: CASSAEGIAYNEQFF. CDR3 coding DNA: TGTGCCAGCAGTGCGGAGGGGATAGCCTACAATGAGCAGTTCTTC. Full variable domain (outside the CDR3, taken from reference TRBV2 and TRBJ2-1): EPEVTQTPSHQVTQMGQEVILRCVPISNHLYFYWYRQILGQKVEFLVSFYNNEISEKSEIFDDQFSVERPDGSNFTLKIRSTKLEDSAMYFCASSAEGIAYNEQFFGPGTRLTVL.

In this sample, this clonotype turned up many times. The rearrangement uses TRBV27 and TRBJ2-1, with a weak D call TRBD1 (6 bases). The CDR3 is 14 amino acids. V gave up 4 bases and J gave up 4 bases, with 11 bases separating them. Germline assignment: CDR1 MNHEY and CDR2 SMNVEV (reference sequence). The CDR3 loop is CASSSLTGYNEQFF. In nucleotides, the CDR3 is TGTGCCAGCAGTTCCTTGACAGGATACAATGAGCAGTTCTTC.

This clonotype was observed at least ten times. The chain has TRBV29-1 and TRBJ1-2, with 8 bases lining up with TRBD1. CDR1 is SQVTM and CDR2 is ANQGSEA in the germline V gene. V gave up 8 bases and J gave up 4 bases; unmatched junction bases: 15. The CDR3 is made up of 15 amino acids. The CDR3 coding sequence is TGCAGCACACTAGGGGGGACAGGCAATTTCTATGGCTACACCTTC. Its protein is CSTLGGTGNFYGYTF.

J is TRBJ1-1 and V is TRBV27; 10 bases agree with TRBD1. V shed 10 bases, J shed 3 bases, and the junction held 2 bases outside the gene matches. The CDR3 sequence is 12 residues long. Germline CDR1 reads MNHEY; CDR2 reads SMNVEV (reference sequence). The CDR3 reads CAIGTGDTEAFF. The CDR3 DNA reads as TGTGCCATAGGGACAGGGGACACTGAAGCTTTCTTT.

The CDR3 loop is CASSESGPSGMTQYF. In nucleotides, the CDR3 is TGTGCCAGCAGTGAAAGTGGTCCTAGCGGGATGACGCAGTATTTT. V is TRBV6-1 and J is TRBJ2-3, with 9 positions matching TRBD2. Germline V lookup: CDR1 MNHNS, CDR2 SASEGT. V lost 2 bases to trimming and J lost 9 bases; unmatched junction nucleotides: 9. The CDR3 totals 15 residues.

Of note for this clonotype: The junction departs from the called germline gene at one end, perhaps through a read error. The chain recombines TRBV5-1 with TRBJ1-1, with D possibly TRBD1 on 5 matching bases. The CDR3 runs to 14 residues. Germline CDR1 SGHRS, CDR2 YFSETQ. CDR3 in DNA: TGCGTCAGCAGCTTGGAGGGGACCAACACTGAAGCTTTCTTT. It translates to CVSSLEGTNTEAFF.

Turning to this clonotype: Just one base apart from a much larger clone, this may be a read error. The CDR3 DNA follows: TGTGCCACCAGCAGAGGGGACTCTGGGGCCAACGTCCGGACTTTC. Its translation: CATSRGDSGANVRTF. V gene TRBV15 combines with J gene TRBJ2-6; D is perhaps TRBD2 (6 bases). Germline CDR1 and CDR2: LNHNV and YYDKDF (reference sequence). The CDR3 is 15 amino acids.

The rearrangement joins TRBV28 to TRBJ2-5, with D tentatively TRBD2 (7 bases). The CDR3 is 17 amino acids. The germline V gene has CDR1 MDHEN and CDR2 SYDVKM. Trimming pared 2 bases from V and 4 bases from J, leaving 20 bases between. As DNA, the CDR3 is TGTGCCAGCAGTTTAGCTTTGGCGGGGGCGAACCCAGAGACCCAGTACTTC. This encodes CASSLALAGANPETQYF. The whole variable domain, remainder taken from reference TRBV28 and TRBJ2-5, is DVKVTQSSRYLVKRTGEKVFLECVQDMDHENMFWYRQDPGLGLRLIYFSYDVKMKEKGDIPEGYSVSREKKERFSLILESASTNQTSMYLCASSLALAGANPETQYFGPGTRLLVL.

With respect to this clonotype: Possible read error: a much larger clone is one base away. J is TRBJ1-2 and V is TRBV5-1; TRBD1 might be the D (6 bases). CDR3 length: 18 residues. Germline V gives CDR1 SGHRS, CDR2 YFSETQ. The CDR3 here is CASSPTTRTAAGGYDYTF. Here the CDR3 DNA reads TGCGCCAGCAGTCCGACCACCCGGACAGCGGCGGGAGGCTATGACTACACCTTC.

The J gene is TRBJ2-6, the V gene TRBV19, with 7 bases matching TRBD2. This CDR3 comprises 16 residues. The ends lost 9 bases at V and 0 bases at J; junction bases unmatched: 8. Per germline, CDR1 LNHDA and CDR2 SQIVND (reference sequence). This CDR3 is CASATGGSSGANVLTF. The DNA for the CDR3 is TGTGCCAGCGCGACGGGAGGCAGCTCTGGGGCCAACGTCCTGACTTTC.

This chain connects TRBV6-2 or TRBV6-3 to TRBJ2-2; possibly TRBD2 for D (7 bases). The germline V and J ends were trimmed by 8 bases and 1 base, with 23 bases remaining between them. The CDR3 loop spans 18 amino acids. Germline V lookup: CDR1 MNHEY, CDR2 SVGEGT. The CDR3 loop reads CASFPPSGGLMNTGELFF. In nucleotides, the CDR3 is TGTGCCAGCTTCCCACCGTCGGGGGGCCTAATGAACACCGGGGAGCTGTTTTTT.

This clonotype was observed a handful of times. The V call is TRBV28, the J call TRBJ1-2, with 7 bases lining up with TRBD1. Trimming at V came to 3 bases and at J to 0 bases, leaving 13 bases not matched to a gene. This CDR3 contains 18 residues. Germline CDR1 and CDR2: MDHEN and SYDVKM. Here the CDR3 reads CASSLNGDRDIANYGYTF. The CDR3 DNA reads TGTGCCAGCAGTTTGAACGGAGACAGGGATATTGCTAACTATGGCTACACCTTC.

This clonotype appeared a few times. CDR3 bases: TGCAGTGCTAGAGATTCGGGACTAGCGCGGTACTTC. It is translated as CSARDSGLARYF. This sequence joins TRBV20-1 and TRBJ2-5; 10 bases match TRBD2. The germline V gene has CDR1 DFQATT and CDR2 SNEGSKA (reference sequence). The CDR3 covers 12 residues. Trimming removed 0 bases from V and 13 bases from J; junction bases left unmatched: 5.